Presented here are 6 T cell receptor beta chains from one specimen sequenced in a study of OX40 agonist ivuxolimab in advanced cancers. Assay: immunoSEQ multiplex PCR; the TCRdb copy retains only in-frame clones and omits some. The data contain some 59,000 clones, roughly 84% of them singletons. The starting material was CD4+ or CD8+ T cells sorted from blood, obtained in a trial of the OX40 agonist ivuxolimab. The receptors were gathered from an adult with an advanced solid tumor such as melanoma, head and neck, liver or kidney cancer.

DNA of the CDR3: TGCGCCAGCAGCGGGGGGGATCGGGACGGGACCCAGTACTTC. It encodes CASSGGDRDGTQYF. The chain carries TRBV5-1 and TRBJ2-5, with 7 bases that match TRBD2. The junction had 10 bases not matched to a gene; V was cut back by 4 bases and J by 7 bases. CDR3 length equals 14 residues. Germline V CDR1 and CDR2: SGHRS, YFSETQ.

In DNA, the CDR3 is TGTGCCAGCAGTTACTATGACAGAGATTCATATGGCTACACCTTC. This encodes CASSYYDRDSYGYTF. The gene calls are TRBV6-6 and TRBJ1-2; the D gene is possibly TRBD1 (5 bases). CDR1 MNHNY and CDR2 SVGAGI come from the germline V gene (reference sequence). V dropped 1 base and J dropped 5 bases, with 14 bases sitting between them. The CDR3 extends over 15 amino acids.

The gene calls are TRBV5-6 and TRBJ2-5, with D possibly TRBD2 on 5 matching bases. The V end was cut by 4 bases, the J end by 5 bases, with 12 bases between. The CDR3 has 13 residues. Germline values: CDR1 SGHDT, CDR2 YYEEEE. As DNA, the CDR3 is TGTGCCAGCAGCCGGACTCAATGGGAGACCCAGTACTTC. It codes for CASSRTQWETQYF.

The CDR3 nucleotides read TGTGCCAGCAGCCCAGACTTAGCCGGGGCCGGAAACACCATATATTTT. It encodes CASSPDLAGAGNTIYF. This chain uses TRBV4-2 with TRBJ1-3; D is possibly TRBD1 (5 bases). Trimming took off 4 bases at V and 4 bases at J, with 17 bases between the two ends. This CDR3 spans 16 amino acids. CDR1 and CDR2 (germline): LGHNA, YNFKEQ.

This CDR3 is CASSVVQGSTDTQYF. The CDR3 coding sequence is TGTGCCAGCAGCGTAGTCCAGGGAAGCACAGATACGCAGTATTTT. This chain connects TRBV9 to TRBJ2-3, with D possibly matching TRBD1 (5 bases). The length of the CDR3 is 15 residues. Germline V lookup: CDR1 SGDLS, CDR2 YYNGEE. The V gene lost 0 bases and the J gene lost 0 bases, with 8 bases spanning the gap.

This chain links TRBV7-3 with TRBJ1-6; D is unclear. Trimming shortened V by 5 bases and J by 10 bases, and 9 bases separated the two germline ends. The CDR3 spans 12 residues. Germline CDR1 reads SGHTA; CDR2 reads FQGTGA. The DNA for the CDR3 is TGTGCCAGCAGCCCCTTTGGGTCACCCCTCCACTTT. It translates to CASSPFGSPLHF.